The next 8 T cell receptor beta chains were all read from a single sample in a study of blood T cells in healthy people across ages. Sample-barcoded 5' priming and a J-beta primer mix drove a second PCR of about 6 to 12 cycles. MiXCR, run by TCRdb on the 5' RACE reads, gives a single entry per CDR3 protein. The sample yields approximately 780,000 distinct CDR3 sequences, roughly 25% seen once. This sample was also put to use in a study of T cells of mothers and their children.

The sample taken for sequencing was blood. Receptors originate from a boy between 10 and 17 years old in good health.

This clonotype has just a few counts. The V gene is TRBV6-5, the J gene TRBJ2-3; 12 bases fit TRBD2. Germline assignment: CDR1 MNHEY and CDR2 SVGAGI. The CDR3 length is 19 residues. Trimming cost V 0 bases and J 0 bases; bases outside gene matches: 7. In DNA, the CDR3 is TGTGCCAGCAGTTACTCGCGACTAGCGGGGGCTGGAAGCACAGATACGCAGTATTTT. It encodes CASSYSRLAGAGSTDTQYF.

V usage is TRBV6-1 and J usage is TRBJ1-2; D uncertain. CDR3 length equals 14 residues. Germline assignment: CDR1 MNHNS and CDR2 SASEGT. V lost 1 base to trimming and J lost 4 bases, with 10 bases between them. CDR3: CASSEVVAVYGYTF. The CDR3, as DNA: TGTGCCAGCAGTGAAGTTGTGGCAGTCTATGGCTACACCTTC.

This sequence joins TRBV20-1 and TRBJ2-3; TRBD2 agrees at 9 bases. This CDR3 is built from 20 residues. Germline CDR1 and CDR2: DFQATT and SNEGSKA (reference sequence). With V trimmed by 4 bases and J by 0 bases, 20 bases remained unmatched. The CDR3 spells CSAKTVASGGMLTSTDTQYF. The CDR3 coding sequence is TGCAGTGCTAAAACCGTCGCCAGCGGGGGGATGTTAACTAGCACAGATACGCAGTATTTT.

J is TRBJ2-7 and V is TRBV6-5; maybe TRBD2 (5 bases). Germline loops: CDR1 MNHEY, CDR2 SVGAGI. This CDR3 is built from 14 residues. V dropped 7 bases and J dropped 0 bases, with 13 bases sitting between them. As DNA, the CDR3 is TGTGCCAGCAAGAGGGCAGGTAGCTCCTACGAGCAGTACTTC. Protein product: CASKRAGSSYEQYF.

CDR3 DNA sequence: TGTGCCAGCAATGTGAATTACGAGCAGTACTTC. Residues: CASNVNYEQYF. V usage is TRBV2 and J usage is TRBJ2-7; D uncertain. CDR1 SNHLY and CDR2 FYNNEI come from the germline V gene. The CDR3 runs to 11 residues. Trimming left V 7 bases short and J 4 bases short, with 8 bases between.

The chain carries TRBV6-2 or TRBV6-3 and TRBJ2-1; unclear D gene. Germline lookup yields CDR1 MNHEY and CDR2 SVGEGT. Trimming shortened V by 2 bases and J by 6 bases, and 17 bases separated the two germline ends. The CDR3 sequence is 16 residues long. The CDR3 nucleotides are TGTGCCAGCAGTTACCGCTTGAACAGACTTTCCAATGAGCAGTTCTTC. Its translation is CASSYRLNRLSNEQFF.

This clonotype was detected a few times. This sequence joins TRBV5-1 and TRBJ1-3; D is unresolved. Trimming took 7 bases from V and 0 from J, leaving 11 bases between them. The germline gives CDR1 SGHRS, CDR2 YFSETQ. CDR3 length: 14 residues. This chain's CDR3 is CASRPAGSGNTIYF. Written as DNA, the CDR3 is TGCGCCAGCCGGCCGGCGGGCTCTGGAAACACCATATATTTT.

Ten or more counts support this clonotype. The rearrangement uses TRBV28 and TRBJ1-6; D is undetermined. The CDR3 length is 14 residues. Trimming cost V 6 bases and J 3 bases, with 9 bases left between them. From germline, CDR1 is MDHEN and CDR2 SYDVKM. The DNA of the CDR3 is TGTGCCAGCAGCCGACGGGACTATAATTCACCCCTCCACTTT. This codes for CASSRRDYNSPLHF.